The 30 T cell receptor beta chains presented below share a single source sample, sequenced in a study of blood T cell repertoires in COVID-19. Only in-frame clones appear in the TCRdb table, and some are missing; sequencing was by immunoSEQ multiplex PCR. Of about 220,000 clones detected, around three quarters appear once; the ten largest clones hold about 7.2%. Sequencing was performed on peripheral blood. These TCRs come from a woman in her seventies with acute or convalescent COVID-19.

As DNA, the CDR3 is TGTGCCAGCAGCGGTCGGACAGGGGACATAGAGACCCAGTACTTC. Its translation is CASSGRTGDIETQYF. V is TRBV7-9 and J is TRBJ2-5; TRBD1 aligns across 9 bases. The V and J ends lost 5 bases and 4 bases, in that order; junction bases with no gene match: 8. From germline, CDR1 is SEHNR and CDR2 FQNEAQ (reference sequence). CDR3 length: 15 residues.

The chain is built from TRBV5-1 and TRBJ2-4; 10 positions match TRBD1. The CDR3 is 14 residues long. With V trimmed by 4 bases and J by 7 bases, 5 bases remained unmatched. In germline, CDR1 is SGHRS, CDR2 YFSETQ. The CDR3 region is CASSGGQGWNIQYF. CDR3 nucleotide sequence: TGCGCCAGCAGCGGGGGACAGGGGTGGAACATTCAGTACTTC.

This sequence joins TRBV6-5 and TRBJ2-3, with TRBD2 matching 12 bases. The CDR3 is made up of 15 amino acids. V lost 6 bases, J lost 12 bases, and 13 bases stayed unmatched. Germline CDR1 is MNHEY and CDR2 is SVGAGI. The CDR3 coding sequence is TGTGCCAGCAGGGGGACTAGCGGGTCGGTTTCGGTCCAGTATTTT. Residues: CASRGTSGSVSVQYF.

The chain carries TRBV4-3 and TRBJ2-2; perhaps TRBD2 as D (7 bases). V was cut by 1 base and J by 5 bases, with 20 bases left in between. This CDR3 is built from 18 residues. Germline CDR1 reads LGHNA; CDR2 reads YSLEER. This CDR3 reads CASSQGRIGGAVTGELFF. CDR3 DNA: TGCGCCAGCAGCCAAGGGAGGATAGGGGGGGCGGTAACCGGGGAGCTGTTTTTT.

The chain uses TRBV2 and TRBJ1-6; no definite D call. The germline CDR1 and CDR2 sequences are SNHLY and FYNNEI. The germline V and J ends were trimmed by 4 bases and 5 bases, with 3 bases remaining between them. This CDR3 is 12 amino acids long. The CDR3 region is CASSANNSPLHF. The CDR3 nucleotides read TGTGCCAGCAGTGCTAATAATTCACCCCTCCACTTT.

The chain links TRBV5-1 to TRBJ2-3, with unresolved D. This CDR3 is built from 14 residues. The ends were cut back, 0 bases at V and 2 bases at J, with 7 bases in the middle. Germline values: CDR1 SGHRS, CDR2 YFSETQ. CDR3 bases: TGCGCCAGCAGCTTGGGGGCGAACACAGATACGCAGTATTTT. Its protein product is CASSLGANTDTQYF.

The CDR3 DNA reads as TGTGCCAGCAGCTTCACCTGGGACAGGGCTGGAAATGAGCAGTTCTTC. Translating gives CASSFTWDRAGNEQFF. The J gene is TRBJ2-1, the V gene TRBV7-2; 9 nucleotides agree with TRBD1. Losses at the gene ends were 3 bases for V and 7 bases for J; bases not matched to a gene: 10. CDR1 is SGHTA, CDR2 FQGNSA, per germline. The CDR3 runs to 16 residues. The full variable domain, completed using reference TRBV7-2 and TRBJ2-1, is GAGVSQSPSNKVTEKGKDVELRCDPISGHTALYWYRQSLGQGLEFLIYFQGNSAPDKSGLPSDRFSAERTGGSVSTLTIQRTQQEDSAVYLCASSFTWDRAGNEQFFGPGTRLTVL.

CDR3 coding DNA: TGTGCCAGCAGTGATGAATTACGACAGGGAACCTATGGCTACACCTTC. Residues: CASSDELRQGTYGYTF. The V call is TRBV6-1, the J call TRBJ1-2; 7 bases line up with TRBD1. This CDR3 is 16 amino acids long. The J segment lost 4 bases and the V segment lost 3 bases, leaving 11 bases of the junction unmatched. Per germline, CDR1 MNHNS and CDR2 SASEGT.

Concerning this clone itself: Other DNA sequences of this sample code for an identical CDR3. CDR3: CASSITGSNQPQHF. DNA of the CDR3: TGTGCCAGTAGTATCACAGGGAGCAATCAGCCCCAGCATTTT. This rearrangement joins TRBV19 to TRBJ1-5, with a possible D match to TRBD1 (6 bases). CDR3 length: 14 amino acids. V lost 3 bases and J lost 1, with 7 bases in between. Germline-derived CDR1 and CDR2 are LNHDA and SQIVND (reference sequence). The entire variable domain, with the rest obtained from reference TRBV19 and TRBJ1-5, is as follows: DGGITQSPKYLFRKEGQNVTLSCEQNLNHDAMYWYRQDPGQGLRLIYYSQIVNDFQKGDIAEGYSVSREKKESFPLTVTSAQKNPTAFYLCASSITGSNQPQHFGDGTRLSIL.

J is TRBJ1-2 and V is TRBV3-1 (or the pseudogene TRBV3-2), with TRBD1 identical over 9 bases. Per germline, CDR1 LGHDT and CDR2 YNNKEL (reference sequence). V lost 2 bases and J lost 7; bases outside the gene matches: 8. The CDR3 totals 15 residues. CDR3 in amino acids: CASSQSRTGVGGYTF. In nucleotides, the CDR3 is TGTGCCAGCAGCCAAAGCCGGACAGGGGTCGGTGGCTACACCTTC.

V is TRBV14 and J is TRBJ1-4; a possible D gene is TRBD1 (5 bases). Per the germline V gene, CDR1 is SGHDN and CDR2 is FVKESK. V shed 0 bases and J shed 7 bases, with 18 bases lying between them. The CDR3 sequence is 17 residues long. CDR3 sequence (DNA): TGTGCCAGCAGCCAAGATTTGGGACGGGGGACGTTTGAAAAACTGTTTTTT. Translation gives CASSQDLGRGTFEKLFF.

DNA of the CDR3: TGTGCCAGCAGCCCCAGACAGACGAGCTCCTATAATTCACCCCTCCACTTT. Translating gives CASSPRQTSSYNSPLHF. The chain has TRBV7-2 and TRBJ1-6; D is perhaps TRBD1 (5 bases). The CDR3 is 17 residues long. Germline CDR1 SGHTA, CDR2 FQGNSA. V was trimmed by 5 bases and J by 0 bases, leaving 14 bases between them.

The chain couples TRBV6-2 or TRBV6-3 to TRBJ2-7; 8 positions agree with TRBD1. The length of the CDR3 is 17 residues. The germline V gene has CDR1 MNHEY and CDR2 SVGEGT. After removal of 2 bases from V and 0 bases from J, the junction contained 9 bases not matched to a gene. The CDR3 protein is CASSYPSTGDISYEQYF. The CDR3 region has the DNA TGTGCCAGCAGTTACCCCTCGACAGGGGATATCTCCTACGAGCAGTACTTC.

J is TRBJ2-3 and V is TRBV24-1, with D perhaps TRBD1 (6 bases). CDR1 and CDR2 from the germline V gene are KGHDR and SFDVKD. CDR3 length: 15 residues. V was clipped by 7 bases and J by 5 bases, with 18 bases between them. The CDR3 loop is CATSVSWDIGDTQYF. Here the CDR3 DNA reads TGTGCCACCAGCGTCTCTTGGGACATCGGAGATACGCAGTATTTT.

The genes are TRBV2 and TRBJ1-4; D might be TRBD1 (6 bases). V was cut by 6 bases and J by 6 bases, with 11 bases left in between. Per germline, CDR1 SNHLY and CDR2 FYNNEI. The length of the CDR3 is 13 residues. This CDR3 reads CASSYRVDEKLFF. The DNA for the CDR3 is TGTGCCAGCAGCTACAGGGTCGATGAAAAACTGTTTTTT.

The chain uses TRBV19 and TRBJ2-5; a possible D gene is TRBD2 (5 bases). The CDR3 loop spans 13 amino acids. V lost 3 bases, J lost 4 bases, and 9 bases lay in between. Germline V lookup: CDR1 LNHDA, CDR2 SQIVND (reference sequence). The CDR3 loop is CASSILASETQYF. Written as DNA, the CDR3 is TGTGCCAGTAGTATCCTAGCTTCAGAGACCCAGTACTTC.

The chain carries TRBV27 and TRBJ2-3; D is perhaps TRBD1 (7 bases). The V gene's germline CDR1 is MNHEY and CDR2 SMNVEV (reference sequence). This CDR3 region has 16 residues. V gave up 5 bases and J gave up 0 bases, with 15 bases separating them. For the CDR3, the DNA is TGTGCCAGCAGTCAGGCGGGACAGCCTAGCACAGATACGCAGTATTTT. It is translated as CASSQAGQPSTDTQYF.

V usage is TRBV3-1 (or the pseudogene TRBV3-2) and J usage is TRBJ2-1; 10 bases map to TRBD1. V gave up 6 bases and J gave up 4 bases; unmatched junction bases: 6. Germline V lookup: CDR1 LGHDT, CDR2 YNNKEL (reference sequence). This CDR3 contains 15 residues. The CDR3 DNA reads TGTGCCAGCAGACCGACAGGGGGCTCTTACAATGAGCAGTTCTTC. It specifies CASRPTGGSYNEQFF.

This chain links TRBV2 with TRBJ1-3; D not certain. The germline V gene encodes CDR1 SNHLY and CDR2 FYNNEI. This CDR3 spans 13 amino acids. Trimming cost V 7 bases and J 5 bases, with 12 bases left between them. The CDR3 protein is CASTGDSRNTIYF. Written as DNA, the CDR3 is TGTGCCAGCACGGGAGATTCGAGAAACACCATATATTTT.

The chain has TRBV4-2 and TRBJ1-5, with TRBD1 as a possible D gene (6 bases). Trimming cost V 2 bases and J 0 bases, with 8 bases left between them. Germline CDR1 LGHNA, CDR2 YNFKEQ. CDR3 length equals 15 residues. CDR3 loop: CASSQRQDSNQPQHF. The CDR3, as DNA: TGTGCCAGCAGCCAACGACAGGATAGCAATCAGCCCCAGCATTTT.

Only a few counts were recorded for this clone. The rearrangement uses TRBV7-9 and TRBJ2-3; possibly TRBD2 for D (6 bases). The V end lost 2 bases, the J end lost 0 bases, and 12 bases lay between the germline ends. The CDR3 extends over 16 amino acids. CDR1 and CDR2 from the germline V gene are SEHNR and FQNEAQ (reference sequence). For the CDR3, the DNA is TGTGCCAGCAGCTTATATGCCGGGACTAGCACAGATACGCAGTATTTT. Amino acid sequence: CASSLYAGTSTDTQYF.

The chain recombines TRBV18 with TRBJ2-7; 7 nucleotides match TRBD1. Losses at the gene ends were 2 bases for V and 7 bases for J; bases not matched to a gene: 11. Germline CDR1 reads KGHSH; CDR2 reads LQKENI. The CDR3 contains 15 residues. The CDR3, as DNA: TGTGCCAGCTCACCAAATGACAGGGCGGGTCGGGAGCAGTACTTC. Its translation: CASSPNDRAGREQYF.

This clone has a handful of counts. This chain joins TRBV30 and TRBJ2-6, with TRBD1 matching 10 bases. Germline V gene lookup returns CDR1 GTSNPN and CDR2 SVGIG (reference sequence). The CDR3 totals 18 residues. V lost 2 bases, J lost 4 bases, and 11 bases stayed unmatched. The DNA of the CDR3 is TGTGCCTGGAGTCGTCCCGGGACAGGGGTGAGGGGGGCCAACGTCCTGACTTTC. Encoded protein: CAWSRPGTGVRGANVLTF.

The genes are TRBV30 and TRBJ1-2, with 8 bases that match TRBD1. Losses at the gene ends were 7 bases for V and 4 bases for J; bases not matched to a gene: 5. CDR3 length equals 12 residues. Germline assignment: CDR1 GTSNPN and CDR2 SVGIG (reference sequence). The CDR3 DNA sequence: TGTGCCTTGCAGGACAGGGCCTATGGCTACACCTTC. It specifies CALQDRAYGYTF.

This clone was found a few times. The rearrangement uses TRBV12-3 or TRBV12-4 and TRBJ2-4, with D maybe TRBD2 (5 bases). With 4 bases removed from V and 8 bases from J, the gap between germline ends came to 12 bases. This CDR3 has 13 amino acids. Written as DNA, the CDR3 is TGTGCCAGCAGTTCTCCGAGTAGCGACATTCAGTACTTC. Translation: CASSSPSSDIQYF.

The J gene is TRBJ1-1, the V gene TRBV9, with D unclear. From germline, CDR1 is SGDLS and CDR2 YYNGEE. V was clipped by 0 bases and J by 3 bases, with 12 bases between them. This CDR3 spans 15 amino acids. Here the CDR3 reads CASSVDPTRDTEAFF. The CDR3 DNA is TGTGCCAGCAGCGTAGATCCCACACGGGACACTGAAGCTTTCTTT.

The J gene is TRBJ1-2, the V gene TRBV3-1 (or the pseudogene TRBV3-2), with 8 positions matching TRBD1. V trimming: 5 bases; J trimming: 6 bases; junction bases outside the gene matches: 11. The CDR3 totals 15 residues. Looked up from germline, CDR1 is LGHDT and CDR2 is YNNKEL (reference sequence). CDR3 loop: CASSARQGSVDGYTF. CDR3 bases: TGTGCCAGCAGCGCCCGACAGGGGTCGGTTGATGGCTACACCTTC.

V is TRBV7-9 and J is TRBJ2-7, with D perhaps TRBD2 (5 bases). CDR1 SEHNR and CDR2 FQNEAQ come from the germline V gene (reference sequence). The germline V and J ends were trimmed by 5 bases and 2 bases, with 16 bases remaining between them. CDR3 length: 15 amino acids. CDR3 sequence (DNA): TGTGCCAGCAGCCTCGGGGAGACGATAACCTACGAGCAGTACTTC. Protein: CASSLGETITYEQYF.

This rearrangement joins TRBV11-2 to TRBJ1-6; 7 nucleotides align to TRBD1. Germline loops: CDR1 SGHAT, CDR2 FQNNGV. CDR3 size: 16 residues. The trim removed 2 bases at V and 5 bases at J, leaving 6 bases unmatched. The CDR3 reads CASSLRTGENNSPLHF. CDR3 in DNA: TGTGCCAGCAGCTTAAGAACAGGGGAGAATAATTCACCCCTCCACTTT. The full variable domain, in which reference TRBV11-2 and TRBJ1-6 provide the parts outside the CDR3, is EAGVAQSPRYKIIEKRQSVAFWCNPISGHATLYWYQQILGQGPKLLIQFQNNGVVDDSQLPKDRFSAERLKGVDSTLKIQPAKLEDSAVYLCASSLRTGENNSPLHFGNGTRLTVT.

The DNA for the CDR3 is TGTGCCAGCAGCTTAGTAGGGGTCGGGCCCCAGCATTTT. This codes for CASSLVGVGPQHF. V gene TRBV7-2 combines with J gene TRBJ1-5; perhaps TRBD1 as D (5 bases). Germline V gives CDR1 SGHTA, CDR2 FQGNSA. The CDR3 runs to 13 residues. V was trimmed by 1 base and J by 9 bases, leaving 10 bases between them.